These 29 T cell receptor beta chains originate from one sample sequenced in a study of cytomegalovirus exposure and HLA in healthy donors. PCR was performed using 60 Vbeta and 13 Jbeta primers. This table comes from immunoSEQ multiplex PCR, and its TCRdb copy is limited to in-frame clones, with some not included. The table records tens of thousands of clones, 62% of them present only once. The sequenced material came from PBMCs. The source is a woman aged 30 to 39 in good health and CMV-seropositive.

The chain recombines TRBV4-1 with TRBJ2-7; 12 nucleotides line up with TRBD2. V dropped 3 bases and J dropped 0; count of bases not matched to a gene: 0. This CDR3 has 15 amino acids. Looked up from germline, CDR1 is MGHRA and CDR2 is YSYEKL. For the CDR3, the DNA is TGCGCCAGCAGCCAGACTAGCGGGAGCTCCTACGAGCAGTACTTC. Translated: CASSQTSGSSYEQYF.

On this clone: A junction boundary mismatches the germline segment, possibly from a read error. This rearrangement joins TRBV7-9 to TRBJ1-1; D is unresolved. Germline V gene lookup returns CDR1 SEHNR and CDR2 FQNEAQ (reference sequence). The CDR3 extends over 14 amino acids. This CDR3 is CSSSLVAVNTEAFF. Here the CDR3 DNA reads TGTTCCAGCAGCTTAGTGGCAGTGAACACTGAAGCTTTCTTT.

This clone turned up a few times. The J gene is TRBJ1-2, the V gene TRBV6-5, with D possibly being TRBD1 (5 bases). Deletions cut 0 bases from V and 2 bases from J, with 10 bases between. Looked up from germline, CDR1 is MNHEY and CDR2 is SVGAGI. The CDR3 spans 15 residues. CDR3 nucleotide sequence: TGTGCCAGCAGTTACTCGGGGGGGATAAACTATGGCTACACCTTC. Its protein is CASSYSGGINYGYTF.

This CDR3 is CASSLAMGAEAFF. CDR3 DNA: TGTGCCAGCAGCTTGGCCATGGGGGCCGAAGCTTTCTTT. V gene TRBV5-6 combines with J gene TRBJ1-1; the D gene is possibly TRBD1 (6 bases). In germline, CDR1 is SGHDT, CDR2 YYEEEE. The CDR3 is 13 amino acids. V was cut by 0 bases and J by 8 bases, with 11 bases left in between. Based on the CDR3 plus reference TRBV5-6 and TRBJ1-1, the full variable domain is DAGVTQSPTHLIKTRGQQVTLRCSPKSGHDTVSWYQQALGQGPQFIFQYYEEEERQRGNFPDRFSGHQFPNYSSELNVNALLLGDSALYLCASSLAMGAEAFFGQGTRLTVV.

The chain is built from TRBV5-4 and TRBJ2-5; TRBD2 aligns across 15 bases. TRBJ2-7 matches the DNA end more closely, so the J call is doubtful. CDR1 and CDR2 from the germline V gene are SGHNT and YYREEE (reference sequence). This CDR3 has 16 amino acids. CDR3 nucleotides: TGTGCCAGCAGCGGGGACGGACTAGCGGGGGGGTACGAGCAGTACTTC. Translation: CASSGDGLAGGYEQYF.

This chain connects TRBV18 to TRBJ2-3, with a weak D call TRBD2 (6 bases). Trimming stripped 6 bases from V and 0 bases from J, with 13 bases between. The V gene's germline CDR1 is KGHSH and CDR2 LQKENI. The CDR3 has 15 amino acids. CDR3 residues: CASSPTRASTDTQYF. In DNA form, the CDR3 reads TGTGCCAGCTCCCCGACTAGGGCCAGCACAGATACGCAGTATTTT.

The chain is built from TRBV9 and TRBJ1-5; D is unresolved. The CDR3 sequence is 13 residues long. V dropped 3 bases and J dropped 3 bases, with 7 bases sitting between them. The V gene's germline CDR1 is SGDLS and CDR2 YYNGEE. The CDR3 spells CASSAGTNQPQHF. The CDR3 nucleotides read TGTGCCAGCAGCGCCGGTACCAATCAGCCCCAGCATTTT.

The V gene is TRBV7-3, the J gene TRBJ2-5, with D maybe TRBD1 (5 bases). The CDR3 sequence is 14 residues long. Per the germline V gene, CDR1 is SGHTA and CDR2 is FQGTGA. V gave up 5 bases and J gave up 1 base, with 11 bases separating them. The CDR3 DNA sequence: TGTGCCAGCAGCCGCGACAGAAGCCAAGAGACCCAGTACTTC. This codes for CASSRDRSQETQYF.

The chain couples TRBV29-1 to TRBJ1-5; D is unclear. V was cut by 4 bases and J by 1 base, with 5 bases left in between. Germline V lookup: CDR1 SQVTM, CDR2 ANQGSEA. The CDR3 has 12 residues. CDR3 coding DNA: TGCAGCGTTGCCGAGAGCAATCAGCCCCAGCATTTT. This encodes CSVAESNQPQHF.

This sequence joins TRBV5-1 and TRBJ1-2; 9 bases agree with TRBD1. The CDR3 has 16 amino acids. V lost 2 bases to trimming and J lost 3 bases; unmatched junction nucleotides: 8. From germline, CDR1 is SGHRS and CDR2 YFSETQ. In nucleotides, the CDR3 is TGCGCCAGCAGCTTACCCCGGGACAGGGTGGACTATGGCTACACCTTC. It specifies CASSLPRDRVDYGYTF.

This chain connects TRBV28 to TRBJ2-6; 8 bases match TRBD1. V shed 7 bases, J shed 0 bases, and the junction held 8 bases outside the gene matches. CDR3 length equals 17 residues. Germline assignment: CDR1 MDHEN and CDR2 SYDVKM. DNA of the CDR3: TGTGCCAGCATTTCCGGGACAGGTATCTCTGGGGCCAACGTCCTGACTTTC. Translation: CASISGTGISGANVLTF.

The chain links TRBV4-1 to TRBJ1-1; possibly TRBD1 for D (6 bases). The CDR3 sequence is 16 residues long. Germline CDR1 MGHRA, CDR2 YSYEKL. The V gene lost 1 base and the J gene lost 2 bases, with 14 bases spanning the gap. CDR3 nucleotides: TGCGCCAGCAGCCAAGGGCAGGGGTCCTTTAACACTGAAGCTTTCTTT. Its translation is CASSQGQGSFNTEAFF.

The gene calls are TRBV15 and TRBJ1-2; 11 bases line up with TRBD1. CDR3 size: 17 residues. With V trimmed by 3 bases and J by 1 base, 7 bases remained unmatched. CDR1 and CDR2 from the germline V gene are LNHNV and YYDKDF (reference sequence). CDR3 in DNA: TGTGCCACCAGCAGTGAGGGGACAGGGGGTAATAACTATGGCTACACCTTC. Protein product: CATSSEGTGGNNYGYTF.

This clone was detected only once. The chain links TRBV28 to TRBJ1-2, with no clear D. Per the germline V gene, CDR1 is MDHEN and CDR2 is SYDVKM. The CDR3 consists of 13 residues. V was pared by 2 bases and J by 1 base, with 5 bases between. Here the CDR3 reads CASSLAINYGYTF. DNA of the CDR3: TGTGCCAGCAGTTTAGCTATTAACTATGGCTACACCTTC.

The J gene is TRBJ1-1, the V gene TRBV5-1; D not certain. V lost 3 bases to trimming and J lost 1 base, with 10 bases between them. CDR3 length equals 14 residues. Per the germline V gene, CDR1 is SGHRS and CDR2 is YFSETQ. CDR3 in amino acids: CASSSGGQNTEAFF. CDR3 DNA sequence: TGCGCCAGCAGCTCCGGAGGTCAGAACACTGAAGCTTTCTTT.

This chain joins TRBV7-2 and TRBJ1-3; D gene unclear. In germline, CDR1 is SGHTA, CDR2 FQGNSA. V lost 5 bases to trimming and J lost 0 bases, with 11 bases between them. CDR3 size: 15 residues. CDR3 protein: CASSLGVRSGNTIYF. CDR3 DNA: TGTGCCAGCAGCCTTGGAGTTCGCTCTGGAAACACCATATATTTT.

The V call is TRBV7-9, the J call TRBJ2-7; a possible D gene is TRBD2 (6 bases). Germline V gene data show CDR1 as SEHNR and CDR2 as FQNEAQ (reference sequence). V dropped 5 bases and J dropped 3 bases, with 11 bases sitting between them. The CDR3 has 13 amino acids. CDR3 in amino acids: CASSPEGYYEQYF. Here the CDR3 DNA reads TGTGCCAGCAGCCCGGAGGGGTACTACGAGCAGTACTTC.

The V gene is TRBV7-9, the J gene TRBJ1-1, with 7 bases that match TRBD1. This CDR3 spans 13 amino acids. V was clipped by 6 bases and J by 7 bases; unmatched bases: 8. Germline CDR1 reads SEHNR; CDR2 reads FQNEAQ (reference sequence). CDR3 DNA: TGTGCCAGCAGAGCTACAGGGGATGGTGAAGCTTTCTTT. This sequence encodes CASRATGDGEAFF. The full variable domain, its missing parts supplied by reference TRBV7-9 and TRBJ1-1, is DTGVSQNPRHKITKRGQNVTFRCDPISEHNRLYWYRQTLGQGPEFLTYFQNEAQLEKSRLLSDRFSAERPKGSFSTLEIQRTEQGDSAMYLCASRATGDGEAFFGQGTRLTVV.

V gene TRBV5-1 combines with J gene TRBJ1-2; D might be TRBD1 (5 bases). The CDR3 totals 17 residues. The germline gives CDR1 SGHRS, CDR2 YFSETQ. With 7 bases removed from V and 7 bases from J, the gap between germline ends came to 29 bases. The CDR3 sequence: CASRLEPRRGGVVGYTF. DNA of the CDR3: TGCGCCAGCCGCCTGGAACCGCGTCGGGGGGGAGTGGTTGGCTACACCTTC.

CDR3 DNA sequence: TGTGCCAGCAGTGACAGGGGCTATGGCTACACCTTC. The encoded protein is CASSDRGYGYTF. The chain links TRBV25-1 to TRBJ1-2; a weak D match, TRBD1 (6 bases). The CDR3 spans 12 residues. Trimming removed 3 bases at V and 4 bases at J, with 6 bases between. Germline CDR1 reads MGHDK; CDR2 reads SYGVNS.

This clone has more than one count but fewer than ten. J is TRBJ2-7 and V is TRBV2; D is undetermined. V was pared by 6 bases and J by 4 bases, with 13 bases between. The length of the CDR3 is 13 residues. Germline CDR1 SNHLY, CDR2 FYNNEI. This chain's CDR3 is CASRRLSTYEQYF. As DNA, the CDR3 is TGTGCCAGCAGGCGGCTGAGTACGTACGAGCAGTACTTC.

V usage is TRBV25-1 and J usage is TRBJ1-2; D not resolved. The CDR3 totals 18 residues. With 1 base removed from V and 3 bases from J, the gap between germline ends came to 21 bases. Looked up from germline, CDR1 is MGHDK and CDR2 is SYGVNS. Written as DNA, the CDR3 is TGTGCCAGCAGTGAATCAGTAGTTGGGAGGCGAAGGGACTATGGCTACACCTTC. The encoded protein is CASSESVVGRRRDYGYTF.

V gene TRBV5-4 combines with J gene TRBJ2-7, with D perhaps TRBD2 (8 bases). The germline gives CDR1 SGHNT, CDR2 YYREEE (reference sequence). The CDR3 covers 13 residues. V lost 4 bases and J lost 6, with 14 bases in between. The CDR3 region has the DNA TGTGCCAGCAGCCCGGGAGGGGGCGGCGAGCAGTACTTC. Protein sequence: CASSPGGGGEQYF.

The chain uses TRBV7-2 and TRBJ2-5; 7 bases are a match to TRBD1. The length of the CDR3 is 13 residues. In germline, CDR1 is SGHTA, CDR2 FQGNSA. V shed 5 bases and J 7 bases; nucleotides not matched to a gene: 7. The CDR3 sequence is CASSRRAGGTQYF. CDR3 nucleotide sequence: TGTGCCAGCAGCCGCCGGGCAGGGGGGACCCAGTACTTC.

As concerns this clone: Germline and junction disagree at one end, which may indicate a read error. The genes are TRBV7-9 and TRBJ1-4; 9 bases match TRBD1. Germline V gene sequence: CDR1 SEHNR, CDR2 FQNEAQ (reference sequence). This CDR3 has 16 amino acids. As DNA, the CDR3 is TGTTCCAGCAGCCCCGGACAGGGGACAACTAATGAAAAACTGTTTTTT. It translates to CSSSPGQGTTNEKLFF. Full variable domain (rest looked up from reference TRBV7-9 and TRBJ1-4): DTGVSQNPRHKITKRGQNVTFRCDPISEHNRLYWYRQTLGQGPEFLTYFQNEAQLEKSRLLSDRFSAERPKGSFSTLEIQRTEQGDSAMYLCSSSPGQGTTNEKLFFGSGTQLSVL.

The V and J genes are TRBV28 and TRBJ1-3, with D unresolved. The V end lost 3 bases, the J end lost 5 bases, and 8 bases lay between the germline ends. The CDR3 extends over 13 amino acids. In germline, CDR1 is MDHEN, CDR2 SYDVKM. The CDR3 spells CASSLLSRNTIYF. CDR3 sequence (DNA): TGTGCCAGCAGTTTGCTATCGAGAAACACCATATATTTT. Drawing the rest from reference TRBV28 and TRBJ1-3, the complete variable domain is DVKVTQSSRYLVKRTGEKVFLECVQDMDHENMFWYRQDPGLGLRLIYFSYDVKMKEKGDIPEGYSVSREKKERFSLILESASTNQTSMYLCASSLLSRNTIYFGEGSWLTVV.

The chain recombines TRBV30 with TRBJ2-5; no firm D call. The last part of the DNA fits TRBJ2-7 better; the J call may be wrong. The CDR3 is made up of 12 amino acids. Germline assignment: CDR1 GTSNPN and CDR2 SVGIG (reference sequence). The CDR3 region is CASSALSREQYF. The DNA for the CDR3 is TGTGCCTCCTCTGCCCTGAGTCGCGAGCAGTACTTC.

The J gene is TRBJ1-2, the V gene TRBV7-9; D is unresolved. The CDR3 consists of 13 residues. Germline V gene data show CDR1 as SEHNR and CDR2 as FQNEAQ (reference sequence). Trimming removed 1 base at V and 3 bases at J, with 6 bases between. CDR3 loop: CASSLGPYYGYTF. The CDR3 bases are TGTGCCAGCAGCTTAGGGCCCTACTATGGCTACACCTTC. Filled out from reference TRBV7-9 and TRBJ1-2, the complete variable domain reads DTGVSQNPRHKITKRGQNVTFRCDPISEHNRLYWYRQTLGQGPEFLTYFQNEAQLEKSRLLSDRFSAERPKGSFSTLEIQRTEQGDSAMYLCASSLGPYYGYTFGSGTRLTVV.

This chain uses TRBV5-1 with TRBJ2-7; TRBD2 matches 8 bases. The CDR3 has 15 residues. V was pared by 4 bases and J by 6 bases, with 12 bases of the junction left unmatched. Germline V gene data show CDR1 as SGHRS and CDR2 as YFSETQ. CDR3 sequence reads: CASSRRASTSVEQYF. The CDR3 region has the DNA TGCGCCAGCAGCCGGCGGGCCTCGACTAGCGTCGAGCAGTACTTC.